This T cell receptor (beta chain) was sequenced in a study of OX40 agonist ivuxolimab in advanced cancers. Study-wide points: Among the lowest peripheral clonal expansion occurred in 0.1-3.0 mg/kg partial responders. Relative to CD4+, CD8+ T cells held more expanded clones on average. Among the nonresponders, some also had low normalized T-cell clonal expansion.

The V and J ends lost 1 base and 4 bases respectively, with 10 bases between them. Germline-derived CDR1 and CDR2 are MGHRA and YSYEKL. The CDR3 length is 15 residues. Clones were sequenced by immunoSEQ multiplex PCR, and TCRdb holds only the in-frame ones, with some missing. The table has about 59,000 clones, about 90% seen once. Turning to this clone: The target antigen is unknown.

The receptor was isolated from an adult with an advanced solid tumor such as melanoma, head and neck, liver or kidney cancer. The chain employs TRBV4-1 and TRBJ2-2, with TRBD2 as a possible D gene (6 bases). The starting material was CD4+ or CD8+ T cells sorted from blood, obtained in a trial of the OX40 agonist ivuxolimab. CDR3 DNA sequence: TGCGCCAGCAGCCAAGTCGTCGGGGGCACCGGGGAGCTGTTTTTT. This codes for CASSQVVGGTGELFF.